The clone carrying this T cell receptor beta chain came up a few times. The sample comes from a study of cytomegalovirus exposure and HLA in healthy donors. The trim removed 1 base at V and 5 bases at J, leaving 6 bases unmatched. Looked up from germline, CDR1 is SGDLS and CDR2 is YYNGEE. The CDR3 has 15 amino acids. TCRdb's copy holds only in-frame clones and misses some; the assay was immunoSEQ multiplex PCR. Of around 300,000 clones in the sample, 85% to 90% were seen once. The chain links TRBV9 to TRBJ2-7; 10 bases align to TRBD2. Input material: PBMCs. The receptor's source is a woman in her late teens or twenties in good health and CMV-seronegative. CDR3 DNA sequence: TGTGCCAGCAGCGTAAGGGGGCTAGCGGGAGACGAGCAGTACTTC. It specifies CASSVRGLAGDEQYF.